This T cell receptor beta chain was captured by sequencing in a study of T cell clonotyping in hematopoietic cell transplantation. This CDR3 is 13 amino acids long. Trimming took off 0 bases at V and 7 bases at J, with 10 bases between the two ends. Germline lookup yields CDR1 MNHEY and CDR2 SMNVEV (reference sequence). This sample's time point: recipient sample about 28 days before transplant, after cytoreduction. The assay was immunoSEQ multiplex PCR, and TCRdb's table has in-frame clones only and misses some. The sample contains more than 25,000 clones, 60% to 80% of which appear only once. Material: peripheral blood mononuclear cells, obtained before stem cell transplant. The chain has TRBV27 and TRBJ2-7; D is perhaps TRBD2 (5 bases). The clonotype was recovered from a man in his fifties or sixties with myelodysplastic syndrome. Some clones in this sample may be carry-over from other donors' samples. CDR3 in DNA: TGTGCCAGCAGTTTATCGGACTCTGGGGAGCAGTACTTC. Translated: CASSLSDSGEQYF.